One and the same sample provided the 27 T cell receptor beta chains below, sequenced in a study of T cell responses to AZD1222 COVID-19 vaccine. TCRdb's table, derived via immunoSEQ multiplex PCR, lists solely in-frame clones and lacks some. Altogether tens of thousands of clones are present, 80% to 85% being singletons, with the ten largest covering less than 9.5%. This material consisted of peripheral blood, taken on day 0 of AZD1222 vaccination. The origin of the receptors is an adult in good health.

The chain has TRBV4-1 and TRBJ2-4; the match to TRBD1 covers 8 bases. CDR3 length equals 16 residues. CDR1 MGHRA and CDR2 YSYEKL come from the germline V gene. V lost 1 base and J lost 6; bases outside the gene matches: 8. Here the CDR3 DNA reads TGCGCCAGCAGCCAAGCGTCCGGGACAGGAGGAAACATTCAGTACTTC. Translated, it gives CASSQASGTGGNIQYF.

This clone occurred a few times. V gene TRBV15 combines with J gene TRBJ2-3; no reliable D call. The ends were cut back, 1 base at V and 1 base at J, with 9 bases in the middle. The germline gives CDR1 LNHNV, CDR2 YYDKDF (reference sequence). This CDR3 region has 15 residues. CDR3 in DNA: TGTGCCACCAGCAGAGGGGGTGGGGGCACAGATACGCAGTATTTT. Residues: CATSRGGGGTDTQYF.

The chain is built from TRBV11-3 and TRBJ2-6; the D call may be TRBD1 or TRBD2 (7 bases each). The CDR3 has 17 residues. Deletions cut 5 bases from V and 2 bases from J, with 16 bases between. Per the germline V gene, CDR1 is SGHNT and CDR2 is YENEEA. CDR3 protein: CASSQGGGMAGANVLTF. CDR3 DNA sequence: TGTGCCAGCAGCCAGGGGGGGGGAATGGCTGGGGCCAACGTCCTGACTTTC.

The table lists this clone with a few counts. J is TRBJ2-3 and V is TRBV3-1 (or the pseudogene TRBV3-2); D may correspond to TRBD1 or TRBD2 (5 bases each). The CDR3 has 15 residues. CDR1 is LGHDT, CDR2 YNNKEL, per germline (reference sequence). V lost 1 base and J 6 bases, leaving 14 bases between the germline ends. The CDR3 sequence: CASSQVSGSGDTQYF. The DNA of the CDR3 is TGTGCCAGCAGCCAAGTGTCAGGGAGTGGTGATACGCAGTATTTT.

The V and J genes are TRBV6-4 and TRBJ2-2; D unresolved. V shed 8 bases and J shed 2 bases, with 12 bases lying between them. The CDR3 covers 14 residues. Germline V gene data show CDR1 as MRHNA and CDR2 as SNTAGT. The CDR3 nucleotides are TGTGCCAGCCGCCGAGAAAGTAACACCGGGGAGCTGTTTTTT. It specifies CASRRESNTGELFF.

CDR3 in DNA: TGTGCCAGCAGGGGGGGATCCTACGAGCAGTACTTC. Translated: CASRGGSYEQYF. V and J are TRBV2 and TRBJ2-7; a weak D match, TRBD2 (6 bases). Deletions cut 6 bases from V and 1 base from J, with 7 bases between. Per the germline V gene, CDR1 is SNHLY and CDR2 is FYNNEI. The CDR3 sequence is 12 residues long.

This CDR3 is CASSPTRGNEQFF. The DNA of the CDR3 is TGCGCCAGCTCCCCCACGCGTGGCAATGAGCAGTTCTTC. J is TRBJ2-1 and V is TRBV5-1; D gene unclear. V gave up 7 bases and J gave up 6 bases, with 14 bases separating them. This CDR3 region has 13 residues. The germline gives CDR1 SGHRS, CDR2 YFSETQ.

The chain has TRBV15 and TRBJ2-1; D assignment may be TRBD1 or TRBD2 (5 bases each). Germline CDR1 and CDR2: LNHNV and YYDKDF (reference sequence). The CDR3 length is 12 residues. V was clipped by 5 bases and J by 4 bases, with 6 bases between them. The CDR3 nucleotides are TGTGCCACCAGCGAGGGGTACAATGAGCAGTTCTTC. Residues: CATSEGYNEQFF. The complete variable domain, with remaining parts taken from reference TRBV15 and TRBJ2-1, reads DAMVIQNPRYQVTQFGKPVTLSCSQTLNHNVMYWYQQKSSQAPKLLFHYYDKDFNNEADTPDNFQSRRPNTSFCFLDIRSPGLGDTAMYLCATSEGYNEQFFGPGTRLTVL.

The rearrangement links TRBV19 to TRBJ2-5, with unresolved D. V lost 1 base and J lost 5, with 17 bases in between. This CDR3 contains 16 residues. Germline CDR1 and CDR2: LNHDA and SQIVND (reference sequence). CDR3: CASSIGASDSQETQYF. In DNA form, the CDR3 reads TGTGCCAGTAGTATAGGGGCATCGGATTCCCAGGAGACCCAGTACTTC. The full variable domain, in which reference TRBV19 and TRBJ2-5 provide the parts outside the CDR3, is DGGITQSPKYLFRKEGQNVTLSCEQNLNHDAMYWYRQDPGQGLRLIYYSQIVNDFQKGDIAEGYSVSREKKESFPLTVTSAQKNPTAFYLCASSIGASDSQETQYFGPGTRLLVL.

This clone was counted many times. The chain uses TRBV4-3 and TRBJ2-7, with D possibly TRBD1 on 7 matching bases. Germline lookup yields CDR1 LGHNA and CDR2 YSLEER. CDR3 size: 19 residues. Trimming cost V 1 base and J 0 bases, with 22 bases left between them. The chain's CDR3 is CASSQAGGGRTIFSYEQYF. In DNA form, the CDR3 reads TGCGCCAGCAGCCAAGCAGGGGGAGGAAGGACAATTTTCTCCTACGAGCAGTACTTC.

CDR3: CASSPRLNTDTQYF. CDR3 bases: TGTGCCAGCAGCCCCAGACTAAACACAGATACGCAGTATTTT. This rearrangement joins TRBV3-1 (or the pseudogene TRBV3-2) to TRBJ2-3; D possibly corresponds to TRBD2 (5 bases). CDR3 length equals 14 residues. V was pared by 4 bases and J by 2 bases, with 10 bases between. CDR1 LGHDT and CDR2 YNNKEL come from the germline V gene (reference sequence).

The genes are TRBV6-1 and TRBJ1-4; the D is unclear. CDR3 size: 14 residues. In germline, CDR1 is MNHNS, CDR2 SASEGT. V was cut by 2 bases and J by 4 bases, with 8 bases left in between. CDR3 sequence (DNA): TGTGCCAGCAGTGAAAACACAAGTAATGAAAAACTGTTTTTT. This sequence encodes CASSENTSNEKLFF.

CDR3 coding DNA: TGTGCCAGCAGCCCGCTCCGGGGCCACAATGAGCAGTTCTTC. Translation gives CASSPLRGHNEQFF. This sequence joins TRBV4-2 and TRBJ2-1; D possibly uses TRBD1 or TRBD2 (5 bases each). The germline CDR1 and CDR2 sequences are LGHNA and YNFKEQ. The V and J ends lost 4 bases and 5 bases respectively, with 12 bases between them. This CDR3 is built from 14 residues.

The chain carries TRBV9 and TRBJ2-3; TRBD2 matches at 7 bases. The CDR3 is 16 residues long. V was pared by 0 bases and J by 5 bases, with 9 bases of the junction left unmatched. The germline CDR1 and CDR2 sequences are SGDLS and YYNGEE. CDR3 sequence (DNA): TGTGCCAGCAGCGTAGGAGCCGGACTAGTGGGAGATACGCAGTATTTT. Residues: CASSVGAGLVGDTQYF.

The chain uses TRBV12-3 or TRBV12-4 and TRBJ1-1; D gene unclear. The CDR3 is 13 residues long. The V end was cut by 6 bases, the J end by 4 bases, with 12 bases between. The CDR3 DNA is TGTGCCAGCAGCTCCCATCTGGGCACTGAAGCTTTCTTT. Protein sequence: CASSSHLGTEAFF.

The chain recombines TRBV7-6 with TRBJ2-5, with 8 bases fitting TRBD1. The germline gives CDR1 SGHVS, CDR2 FNYEAQ. V was clipped by 5 bases and J by 2 bases; unmatched bases: 7. CDR3 length equals 15 residues. CDR3 nucleotides: TGTGCCAGCAGCCCGATGGACAGGGCACAAGAGACCCAGTACTTC. Amino acids: CASSPMDRAQETQYF.

This chain connects TRBV5-1 to TRBJ1-2; D gene ambiguous. The CDR3 length is 13 residues. Per germline, CDR1 SGHRS and CDR2 YFSETQ. Trimming took off 5 bases at V and 2 bases at J, with 10 bases between the two ends. The CDR3 DNA is TGCGCCAGCAGACCGGACGAGAACTATGGCTACACCTTC. This encodes CASRPDENYGYTF.

The V call is TRBV6-1, the J call TRBJ1-5; D may be TRBD1 (6 bases). CDR3 length equals 17 residues. Germline assignment: CDR1 MNHNS and CDR2 SASEGT. The V end lost 1 base, the J end lost 1 base, and 14 bases lay between the germline ends. The CDR3 nucleotides read TGTGCCAGCAGTGAAGAGGGGGGGCGGTGGAGCAATCAGCCCCAGCATTTT. Its protein product is CASSEEGGRWSNQPQHF.

The V call is TRBV27, the J call TRBJ1-1; D is unclear. CDR1 and CDR2 (germline): MNHEY, SMNVEV (reference sequence). The CDR3 runs to 15 residues. V was clipped by 3 bases and J by 1 base, with 12 bases between them. In DNA, the CDR3 is TGTGCCAGCAGTTTCGGGTTAAAGCGGAACACTGAAGCTTTCTTT. The encoded protein is CASSFGLKRNTEAFF.

V usage is TRBV6-5 and J usage is TRBJ2-7; D is unresolved. Per germline, CDR1 MNHEY and CDR2 SVGAGI. Trimming took off 0 bases at V and 3 bases at J, with 9 bases between the two ends. The CDR3 length is 14 residues. In nucleotides, the CDR3 is TGTGCCAGCAGTTACTCTTACAGAAGCTACGAGCAGTACTTC. It encodes CASSYSYRSYEQYF.

CDR3 sequence reads: CASRPRRVDTEAFF. The CDR3 DNA is TGTGCCAGCAGACCCAGGCGAGTGGACACTGAAGCTTTCTTT. V and J are TRBV2 and TRBJ1-1, with D uncertain. The CDR3 has 14 residues. V lost 6 bases to trimming and J lost 3 bases, with 14 bases between them. CDR1 and CDR2 (germline): SNHLY, FYNNEI. The full variable domain, in which reference TRBV2 and TRBJ1-1 provide the parts outside the CDR3, is EPEVTQTPSHQVTQMGQEVILRCVPISNHLYFYWYRQILGQKVEFLVSFYNNEISEKSEIFDDQFSVERPDGSNFTLKIRSTKLEDSAMYFCASRPRRVDTEAFFGQGTRLTVV.

The chain has TRBV6-5 and TRBJ2-1; 9 bases fit TRBD1. Trimming took 2 bases from V and 8 from J; bases not matched to a gene: 4. Germline V CDR1 and CDR2: MNHEY, SVGAGI. This CDR3 has 14 amino acids. The chain's CDR3 is CASSYTHRGHEQFF. For the CDR3, the DNA is TGTGCCAGCAGTTACACCCACAGGGGGCATGAGCAGTTCTTC.

The J gene is TRBJ2-1, the V gene TRBV28; D perhaps matches TRBD2 (5 bases). The germline gives CDR1 MDHEN, CDR2 SYDVKM. V lost 2 bases, J lost 7 bases, and 9 bases lay in between. The CDR3 has 13 amino acids. In nucleotides, the CDR3 is TGTGCCAGCAGTTTACCTAGCCGAAATGAGCAGTTCTTC. This gives the protein CASSLPSRNEQFF.

The chain is built from TRBV13 and TRBJ2-5; 7 bases fit TRBD1. The germline V gene has CDR1 PRHDT and CDR2 FYEKMQ (reference sequence). V dropped 5 bases and J dropped 6; count of bases not matched to a gene: 6. The CDR3 is made up of 13 amino acids. As DNA, the CDR3 is TGTGCCAGCAGCCGACAGGGTGGAAAGACCCAGTACTTC. Its translation is CASSRQGGKTQYF.

The rearrangement links TRBV18 to TRBJ1-5; D not resolved. CDR1 KGHSH and CDR2 LQKENI come from the germline V gene. The CDR3 totals 14 residues. V lost 2 bases to trimming and J lost 7 bases, with 12 bases between them. In nucleotides, the CDR3 is TGTGCCAGCTCACCAATGGCAGGTTACCAGCCCCAGCATTTT. This encodes CASSPMAGYQPQHF.

This clone was seen once. The chain carries TRBV6-5 and TRBJ2-7, with D perhaps TRBD1 (6 bases). The length of the CDR3 is 12 residues. Germline V gene data show CDR1 as MNHEY and CDR2 as SVGAGI. V lost 10 bases and J 7 bases, leaving 17 bases between the germline ends. The CDR3 DNA is TGTGCCACCCAGGGGCCGCTCTTTGAGCAGTACTTC. This sequence encodes CATQGPLFEQYF.

The chain carries TRBV4-1 and TRBJ2-1, with 7 bases identical to TRBD1. CDR3 length: 13 amino acids. Germline assignment: CDR1 MGHRA and CDR2 YSYEKL. V shed 6 bases, J shed 3 bases, and the junction held 2 bases outside the gene matches. Written as DNA, the CDR3 is TGCGCCAGCAGTCACAGGGGCTACAATGAGCAGTTCTTC. The encoded protein is CASSHRGYNEQFF.